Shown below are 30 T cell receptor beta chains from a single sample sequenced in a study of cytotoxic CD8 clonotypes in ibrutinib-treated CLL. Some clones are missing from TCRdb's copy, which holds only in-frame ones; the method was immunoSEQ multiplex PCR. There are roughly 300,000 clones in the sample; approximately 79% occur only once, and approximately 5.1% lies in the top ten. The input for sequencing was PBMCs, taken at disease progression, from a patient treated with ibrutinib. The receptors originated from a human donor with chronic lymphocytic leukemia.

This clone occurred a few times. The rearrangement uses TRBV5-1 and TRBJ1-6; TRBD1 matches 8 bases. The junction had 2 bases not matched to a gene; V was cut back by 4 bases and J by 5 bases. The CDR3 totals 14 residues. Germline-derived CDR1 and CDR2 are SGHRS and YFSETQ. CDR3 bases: TGCGCCAGCAGCCGGGGACAGGATAATTCACCCCTCCACTTT. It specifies CASSRGQDNSPLHF.

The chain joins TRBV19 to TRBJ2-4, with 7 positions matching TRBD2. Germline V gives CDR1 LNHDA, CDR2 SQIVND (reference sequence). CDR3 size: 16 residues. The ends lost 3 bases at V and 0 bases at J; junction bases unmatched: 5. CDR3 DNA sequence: TGTGCCAGTAGTATCGTCGGGACTATAGCCAAAAACATTCAGTACTTC. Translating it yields CASSIVGTIAKNIQYF.

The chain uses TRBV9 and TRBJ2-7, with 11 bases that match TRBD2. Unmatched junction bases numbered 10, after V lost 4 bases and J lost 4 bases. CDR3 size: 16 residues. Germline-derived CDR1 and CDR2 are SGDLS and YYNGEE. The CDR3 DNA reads TGTGCCAGCAGCCCATCCGTGGGACTAGCGGTGTACGAGCAGTACTTC. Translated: CASSPSVGLAVYEQYF.

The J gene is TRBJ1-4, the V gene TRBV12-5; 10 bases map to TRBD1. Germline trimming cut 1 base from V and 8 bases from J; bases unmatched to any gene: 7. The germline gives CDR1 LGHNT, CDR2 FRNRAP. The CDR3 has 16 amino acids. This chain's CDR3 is CASGLASGTGVEKLFF. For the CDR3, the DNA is TGTGCTAGTGGTTTGGCATCCGGGACAGGGGTCGAAAAACTGTTTTTT.

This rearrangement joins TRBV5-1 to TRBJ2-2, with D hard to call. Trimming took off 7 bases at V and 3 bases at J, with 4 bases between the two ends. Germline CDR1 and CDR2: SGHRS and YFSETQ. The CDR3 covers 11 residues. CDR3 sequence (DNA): TGCGCCAGCTGGTACACCGGGGAGCTGTTTTTT. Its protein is CASWYTGELFF.

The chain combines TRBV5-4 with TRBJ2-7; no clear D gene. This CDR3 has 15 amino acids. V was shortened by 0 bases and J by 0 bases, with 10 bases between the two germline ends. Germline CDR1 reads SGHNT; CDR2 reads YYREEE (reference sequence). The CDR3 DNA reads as TGTGCCAGCAGCTTGGCCGTACACGGCTCCTACGAGCAGTACTTC. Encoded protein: CASSLAVHGSYEQYF. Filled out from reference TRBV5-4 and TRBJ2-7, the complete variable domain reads ETGVTQSPTHLIKTRGQQVTLRCSSQSGHNTVSWYQQALGQGPQFIFQYYREEENGRGNFPPRFSGLQFPNYSSELNVNALELDDSALYLCASSLAVHGSYEQYFGPGTRLTVT.

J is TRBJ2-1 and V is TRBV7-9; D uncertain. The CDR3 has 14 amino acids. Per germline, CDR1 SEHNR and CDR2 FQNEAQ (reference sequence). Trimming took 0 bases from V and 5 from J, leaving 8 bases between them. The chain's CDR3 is CASSLALLDNEQFF. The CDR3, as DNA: TGTGCCAGCAGCTTAGCGTTACTCGACAATGAGCAGTTCTTC.

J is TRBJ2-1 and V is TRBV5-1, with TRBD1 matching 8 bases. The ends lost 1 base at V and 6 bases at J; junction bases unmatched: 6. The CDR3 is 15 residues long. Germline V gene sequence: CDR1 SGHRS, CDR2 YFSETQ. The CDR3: CASSLTTGGSNEQFF. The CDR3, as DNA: TGCGCCAGCAGCTTGACAACAGGGGGATCCAATGAGCAGTTCTTC.

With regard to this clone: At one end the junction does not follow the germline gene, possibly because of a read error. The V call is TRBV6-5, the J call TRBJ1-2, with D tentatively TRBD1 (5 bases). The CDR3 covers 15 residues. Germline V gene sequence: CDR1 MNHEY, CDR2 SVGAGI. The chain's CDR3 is CASTYDRGGNYGYTF. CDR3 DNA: TGTGCCAGCACTTACGATAGGGGAGGGAACTATGGCTACACCTTC.

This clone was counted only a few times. The CDR3, as DNA: TGTGCCAGCAGTTACTCCAAGACAGGGTCACTTTCGACTTTCTTT. Amino acids: CASSYSKTGSLSTFF. The gene calls are TRBV6-5 and TRBJ1-1; the match to TRBD1 covers 7 bases. The CDR3 totals 15 residues. Germline CDR1 and CDR2: MNHEY and SVGAGI. V was clipped by 0 bases and J by 12 bases; unmatched bases: 13.

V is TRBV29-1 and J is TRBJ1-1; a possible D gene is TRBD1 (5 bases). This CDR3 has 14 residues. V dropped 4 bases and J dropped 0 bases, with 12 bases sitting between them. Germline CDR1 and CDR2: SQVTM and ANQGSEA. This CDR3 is CSVGVRGMNTEAFF. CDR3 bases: TGCAGCGTTGGGGTACGGGGGATGAACACTGAAGCTTTCTTT. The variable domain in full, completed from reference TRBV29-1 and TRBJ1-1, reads SAVISQKPSRDICQRGTSLTIQCQVDSQVTMMFWYRQQPGQSLTLIATANQGSEATYESGFVIDKFPISRPNLTFSTLTVSNMSPEDSSIYLCSVGVRGMNTEAFFGQGTRLTVV.

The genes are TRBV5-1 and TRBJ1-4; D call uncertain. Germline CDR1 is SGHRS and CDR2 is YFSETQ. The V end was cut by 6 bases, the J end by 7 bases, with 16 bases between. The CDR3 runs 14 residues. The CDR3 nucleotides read TGCGCCAGCAACTATGACCCGTCATCTGAAAAACTGTTTTTT. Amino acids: CASNYDPSSEKLFF.

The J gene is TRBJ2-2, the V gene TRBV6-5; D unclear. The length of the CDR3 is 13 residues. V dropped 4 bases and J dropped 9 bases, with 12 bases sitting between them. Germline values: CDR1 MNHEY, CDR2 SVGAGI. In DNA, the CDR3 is TGTGCCAGCAGTTGGTATCTTGAGCGGGAGCTGTTTTTT. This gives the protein CASSWYLERELFF.

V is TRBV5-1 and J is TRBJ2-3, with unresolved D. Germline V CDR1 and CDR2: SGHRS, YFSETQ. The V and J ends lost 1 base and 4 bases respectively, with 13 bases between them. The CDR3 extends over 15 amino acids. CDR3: CASSLQSRNADTQYF. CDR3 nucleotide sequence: TGCGCCAGCAGCTTGCAATCGCGAAACGCAGATACGCAGTATTTT. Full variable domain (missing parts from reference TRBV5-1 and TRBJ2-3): KAGVTQTPRYLIKTRGQQVTLSCSPISGHRSVSWYQQTPGQGLQFLFEYFSETQRNKGNFPGRFSGRQFSNSRSEMNVSTLELGDSALYLCASSLQSRNADTQYFGPGTRLTVL.

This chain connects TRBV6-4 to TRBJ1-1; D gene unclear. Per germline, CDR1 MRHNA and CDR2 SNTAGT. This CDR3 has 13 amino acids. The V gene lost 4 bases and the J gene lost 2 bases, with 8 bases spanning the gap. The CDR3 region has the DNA TGTGCCAGCAGTGTAGAGGTTAACACTGAAGCTTTCTTT. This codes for CASSVEVNTEAFF.

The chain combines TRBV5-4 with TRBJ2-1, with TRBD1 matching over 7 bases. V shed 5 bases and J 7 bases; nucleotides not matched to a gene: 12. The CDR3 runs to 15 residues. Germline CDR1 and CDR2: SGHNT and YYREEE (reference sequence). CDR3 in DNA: TGTGCCAGCAGACGACCAGGTTCAGGGGGAAATGAGCAGTTCTTC. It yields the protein CASRRPGSGGNEQFF.

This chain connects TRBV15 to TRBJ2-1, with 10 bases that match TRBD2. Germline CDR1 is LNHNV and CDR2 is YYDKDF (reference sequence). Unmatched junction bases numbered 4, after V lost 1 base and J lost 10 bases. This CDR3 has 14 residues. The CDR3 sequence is CATSRVTLAGEQFF. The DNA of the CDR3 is TGTGCCACCAGCAGAGTAACACTAGCGGGGGAGCAGTTCTTC.

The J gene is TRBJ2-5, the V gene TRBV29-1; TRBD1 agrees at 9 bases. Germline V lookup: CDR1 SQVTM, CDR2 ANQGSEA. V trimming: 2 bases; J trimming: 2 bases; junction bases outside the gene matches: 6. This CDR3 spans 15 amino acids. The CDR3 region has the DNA TGCAGCGTTGAACACAGGGGGCAATGGCAAGAGACCCAGTACTTC. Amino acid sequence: CSVEHRGQWQETQYF.

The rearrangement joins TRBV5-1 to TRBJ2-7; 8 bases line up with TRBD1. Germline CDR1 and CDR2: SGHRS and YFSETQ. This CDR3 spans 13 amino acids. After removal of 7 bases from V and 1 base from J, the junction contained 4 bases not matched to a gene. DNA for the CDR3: TGCGCCAGCGGACAGGGCGGATCCTACGAGCAGTACTTC. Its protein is CASGQGGSYEQYF.

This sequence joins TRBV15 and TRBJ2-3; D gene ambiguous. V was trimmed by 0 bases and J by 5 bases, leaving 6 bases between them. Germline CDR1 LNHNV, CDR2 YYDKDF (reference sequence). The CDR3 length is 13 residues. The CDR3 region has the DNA TGTGCCACCAGCAGAGATTTCAGAGATACGCAGTATTTT. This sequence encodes CATSRDFRDTQYF.

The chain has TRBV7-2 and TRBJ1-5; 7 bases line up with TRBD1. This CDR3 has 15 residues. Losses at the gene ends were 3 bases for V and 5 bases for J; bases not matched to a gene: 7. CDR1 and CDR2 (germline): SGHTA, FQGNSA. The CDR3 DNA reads TGTGCCAGCAGCTTGAGACAGGGAGGAGATCAGCCCCAGCATTTT. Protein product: CASSLRQGGDQPQHF.

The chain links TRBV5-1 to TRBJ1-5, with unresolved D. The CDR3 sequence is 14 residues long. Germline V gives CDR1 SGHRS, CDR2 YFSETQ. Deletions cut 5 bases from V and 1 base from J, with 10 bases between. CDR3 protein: CASSLDGSNQPQHF. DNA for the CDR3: TGCGCCAGCAGTCTTGACGGCAGCAATCAGCCCCAGCATTTT.

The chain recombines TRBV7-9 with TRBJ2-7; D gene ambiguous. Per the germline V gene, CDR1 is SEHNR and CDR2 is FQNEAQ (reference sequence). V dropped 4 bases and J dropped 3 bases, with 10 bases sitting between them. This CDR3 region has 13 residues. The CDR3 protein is CASSSIARYEQYF. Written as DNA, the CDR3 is TGTGCCAGCAGCTCCATCGCGCGCTACGAGCAGTACTTC.

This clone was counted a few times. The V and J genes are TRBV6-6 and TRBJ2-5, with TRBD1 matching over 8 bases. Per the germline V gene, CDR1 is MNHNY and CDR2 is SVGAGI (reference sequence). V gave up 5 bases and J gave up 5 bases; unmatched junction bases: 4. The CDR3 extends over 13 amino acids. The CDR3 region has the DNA TGTGCCAGCAGTGTCAACAGGGGGGAGACCCAGTACTTC. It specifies CASSVNRGETQYF.

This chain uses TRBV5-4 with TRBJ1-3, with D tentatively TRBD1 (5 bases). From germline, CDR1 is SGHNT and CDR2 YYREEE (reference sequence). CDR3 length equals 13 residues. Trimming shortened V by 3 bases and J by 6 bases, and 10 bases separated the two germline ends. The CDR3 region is CASSWQGSNTIYF. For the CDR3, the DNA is TGTGCCAGCAGCTGGCAGGGATCAAACACCATATATTTT.

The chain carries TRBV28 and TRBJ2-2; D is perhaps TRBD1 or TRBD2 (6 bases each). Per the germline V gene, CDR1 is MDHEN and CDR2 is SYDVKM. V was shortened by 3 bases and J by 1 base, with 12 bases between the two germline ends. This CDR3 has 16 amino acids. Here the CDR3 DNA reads TGTGCCAGCAGTTTTGGGGGGACACTGAACACCGGGGAGCTGTTTTTT. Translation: CASSFGGTLNTGELFF.

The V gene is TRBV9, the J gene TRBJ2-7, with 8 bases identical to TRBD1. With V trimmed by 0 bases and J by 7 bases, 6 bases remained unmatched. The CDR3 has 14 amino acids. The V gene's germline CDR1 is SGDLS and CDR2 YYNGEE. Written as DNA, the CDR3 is TGTGCCAGCAGCGTAGGACCAGGGGGCGGGGAGCAGTACTTC. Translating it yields CASSVGPGGGEQYF.

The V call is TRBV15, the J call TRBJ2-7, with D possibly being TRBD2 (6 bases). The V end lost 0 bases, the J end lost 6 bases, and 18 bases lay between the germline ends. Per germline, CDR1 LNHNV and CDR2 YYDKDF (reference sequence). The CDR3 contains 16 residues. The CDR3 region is CATSRDPPEGPPEQYF. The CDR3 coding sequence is TGTGCCACCAGCAGAGATCCCCCGGAGGGCCCGCCCGAGCAGTACTTC.

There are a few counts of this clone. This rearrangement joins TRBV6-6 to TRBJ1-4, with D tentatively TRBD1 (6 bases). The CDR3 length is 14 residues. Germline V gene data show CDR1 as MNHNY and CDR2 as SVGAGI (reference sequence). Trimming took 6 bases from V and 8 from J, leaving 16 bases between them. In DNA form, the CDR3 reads TGTGCCAGCAGCATACCGGGGGCTTGGGAAAAACTGTTTTTT. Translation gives CASSIPGAWEKLFF.

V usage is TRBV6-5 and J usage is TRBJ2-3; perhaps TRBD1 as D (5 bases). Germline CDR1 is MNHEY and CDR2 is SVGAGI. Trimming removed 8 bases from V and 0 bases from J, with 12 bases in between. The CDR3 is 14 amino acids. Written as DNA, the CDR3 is TGTGCCAGCGGACAACAGCAAAGCACAGATACGCAGTATTTT. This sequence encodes CASGQQQSTDTQYF.